This T cell receptor (beta chain) was captured by sequencing in a study of T cells expressing NK-cell markers. General study findings and limits: These clonotypes additionally ranked first within the CD3+CD56-NKG2C+ fraction of several donors.

Beta-chain TCR cDNA was generated via 5'RACE template switching with UMIs. TCRdb reanalyzed the 5' RACE reads and collapses them to one entry per CDR3 protein, without DNA. In total, the table holds about 460,000 distinct CDR3 sequences. Germline-derived CDR1 and CDR2 are SGHAT and FQNNGV. CDR3 length: 16 amino acids. A remark on this clonotype: Its antigen is still unknown.

This TCR was sampled from a woman aged 50 to 60 in good health. The V gene is TRBV11-2, the J gene TRBJ1-2; TCRdb lists TRBD1, though no DNA is available to test this call. Sequenced material: blood T cells: a sorted CD56 or NKG2C T cell subset, CD4+ or CD8+ T cells, or bulk PBMC T cells (not recorded which). The CDR3 protein is CASSPGGFPRNYGYTF. Based on the CDR3 plus reference TRBV11-2 and TRBJ1-2, the full variable domain is EAGVAQSPRYKIIEKRQSVAFWCNPISGHATLYWYQQILGQGPKLLIQFQNNGVVDDSQLPKDRFSAERLKGVDSTLKIQPAKLEDSAVYLCASSPGGFPRNYGYTFGSGTRLTVV.